This T cell receptor (beta chain) was profiled in a study of PD-L1 blockade in urothelial cancer. In the study overall: Male patients with bladder-origin urothelial cancer numbered twenty-five of 29.

Documented time point: peripheral blood 6 weeks after treatment start. Urothelial carcinoma affected the patients, and it was locally advanced or metastatic. Germline V gives CDR1 LNHDA, CDR2 SQIVND (reference sequence). V was pared by 2 bases and J by 4 bases, with 2 bases of the junction left unmatched. The CDR3 has 15 residues. Some clones are missing from TCRdb's copy, which holds only in-frame ones; the method was immunoSEQ multiplex PCR. The sample lists roughly 100,000 clones, approximately 82% occurring once. Here the sequenced sample was PBMCs, taken around atezolizumab (anti-PD-L1) treatment. This clonotype was obtained from a man aged 70-80 years with urothelial cancer. V gene TRBV19 combines with J gene TRBJ2-3, with TRBD2 identical over 11 bases. The CDR3 nucleotides read TGTGCCAGTAGTATAAATAGCGGGGGGGCAGATACGCAGTATTTT. It translates to CASSINSGGADTQYF.